The clone carrying this T cell receptor (beta chain) came up once. The V gene's germline CDR1 is SGHRS and CDR2 YFSETQ. This CDR3 contains 17 residues. Trimming left V 1 base short and J 1 base short, with 12 bases between. The entry originates in a study of shared clonotypes between healthy human individuals. Sequenced by immunoSEQ multiplex PCR; TCRdb stores in-frame clones only, minus some. The data show roughly 1,500,000 clones, 97% to 99% seen once. This TCR came from a man aged 25 to 40 in good health. Sequenced material: naive CD4+ T cells sorted from blood. Subset here: CD45RA+ positively selected. This chain connects TRBV5-1 to TRBJ2-6; D remains ambiguous. The CDR3 region is CASSLSFGGSGANVLTF. In nucleotides, the CDR3 is TGCGCCAGCAGCTTGTCATTCGGTGGATCTGGGGCCAACGTCCTGACTTTC.